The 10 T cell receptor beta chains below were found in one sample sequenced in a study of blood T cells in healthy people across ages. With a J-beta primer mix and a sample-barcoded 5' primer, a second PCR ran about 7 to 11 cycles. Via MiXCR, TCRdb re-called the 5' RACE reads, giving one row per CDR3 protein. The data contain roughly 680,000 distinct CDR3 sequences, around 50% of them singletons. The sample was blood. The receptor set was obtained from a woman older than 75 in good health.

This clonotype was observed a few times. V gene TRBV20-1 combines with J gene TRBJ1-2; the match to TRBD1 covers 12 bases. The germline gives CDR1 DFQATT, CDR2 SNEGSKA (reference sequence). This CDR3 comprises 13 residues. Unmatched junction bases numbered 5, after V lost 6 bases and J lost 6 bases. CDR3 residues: CSALRDRGHGYTF. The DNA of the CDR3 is TGCAGTGCCTTGCGGGACAGGGGGCATGGCTACACCTTC.

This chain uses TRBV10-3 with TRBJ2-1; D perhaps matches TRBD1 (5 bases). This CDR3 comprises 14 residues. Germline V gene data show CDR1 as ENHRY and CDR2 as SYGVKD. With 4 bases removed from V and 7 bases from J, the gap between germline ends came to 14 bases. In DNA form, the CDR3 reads TGTGCCATCAGTGTAGATTACAGGTCAAATGAGCAGTTCTTC. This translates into CAISVDYRSNEQFF.

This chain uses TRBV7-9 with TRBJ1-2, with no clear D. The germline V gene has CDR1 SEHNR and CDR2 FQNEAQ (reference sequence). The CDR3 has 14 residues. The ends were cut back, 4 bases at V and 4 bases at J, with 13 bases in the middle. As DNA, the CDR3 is TGTGCCAGCAGCTCCTACCATCAGCCCTATGGCTACACCTTC. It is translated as CASSSYHQPYGYTF.

The CDR3 region has the DNA TGTGCCAGCAGTGGTCCCTTGGGGACCCAGTACTTC. It is translated as CASSGPLGTQYF. The chain carries TRBV12-3 or TRBV12-4 and TRBJ2-5; D is unclear. V was shortened by 5 bases and J by 7 bases, with 11 bases between the two germline ends. The CDR3 has 12 amino acids.

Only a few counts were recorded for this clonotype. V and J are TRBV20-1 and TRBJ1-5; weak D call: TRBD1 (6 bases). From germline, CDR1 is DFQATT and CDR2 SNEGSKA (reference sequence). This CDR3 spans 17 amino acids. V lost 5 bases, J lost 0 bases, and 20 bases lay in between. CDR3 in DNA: TGCAGTGCTGGAACGGCCGGGACAACGTATAGCAATCAGCCCCAGCATTTT. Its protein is CSAGTAGTTYSNQPQHF.

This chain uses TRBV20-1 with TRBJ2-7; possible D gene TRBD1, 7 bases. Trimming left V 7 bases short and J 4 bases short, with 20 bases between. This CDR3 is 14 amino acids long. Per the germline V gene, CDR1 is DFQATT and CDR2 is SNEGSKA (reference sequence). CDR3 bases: TGCAGTGTCAGGGGGTCCCCGGGGGCGTACGAGCAGTACTTC. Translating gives CSVRGSPGAYEQYF.

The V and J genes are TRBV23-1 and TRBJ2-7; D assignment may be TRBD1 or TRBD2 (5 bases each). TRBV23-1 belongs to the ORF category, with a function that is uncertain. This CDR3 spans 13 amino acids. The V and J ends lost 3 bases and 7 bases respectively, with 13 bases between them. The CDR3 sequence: CASSHNDRGEQYF. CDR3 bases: TGCGCCAGCAGTCACAACGACAGAGGGGAGCAGTACTTC.

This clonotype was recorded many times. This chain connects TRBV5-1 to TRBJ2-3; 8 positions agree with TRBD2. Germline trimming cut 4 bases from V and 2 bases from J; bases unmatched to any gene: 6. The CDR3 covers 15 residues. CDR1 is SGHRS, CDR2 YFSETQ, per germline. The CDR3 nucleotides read TGCGCCAGCAGCCATACAGCGGGAGACACAGATACGCAGTATTTT. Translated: CASSHTAGDTDTQYF.

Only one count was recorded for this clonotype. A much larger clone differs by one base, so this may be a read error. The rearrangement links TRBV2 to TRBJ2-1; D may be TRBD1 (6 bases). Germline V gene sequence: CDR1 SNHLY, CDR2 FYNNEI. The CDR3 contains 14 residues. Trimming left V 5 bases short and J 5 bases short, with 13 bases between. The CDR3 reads CASSRDRIDNEQFF. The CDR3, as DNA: TGTGCCAGCAGTCGAGACAGGATAGACAATGAGCAGTTCTTC.

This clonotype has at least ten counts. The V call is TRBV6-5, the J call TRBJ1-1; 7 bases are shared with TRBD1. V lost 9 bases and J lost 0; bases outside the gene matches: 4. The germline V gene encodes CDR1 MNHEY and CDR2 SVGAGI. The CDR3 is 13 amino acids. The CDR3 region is CARDRAMNTEAFF. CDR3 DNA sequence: TGTGCCAGAGACAGGGCTATGAACACTGAAGCTTTCTTT.